What follows is one T cell receptor (beta chain) and its context. These data belong to a study of radiotherapy plus CTLA-4 blockade in lung cancer. The CDR3 consists of 16 residues. Trimming cost V 0 bases and J 1 base; bases outside gene matches: 5. Germline V gives CDR1 MNHNY, CDR2 SVGAGI (reference sequence). Clones were read by immunoSEQ multiplex PCR, and TCRdb kept only the in-frame ones, dropping some. The sample lists approximately 80,000 clones; about 78% were seen once. The J gene is TRBJ2-5, the V gene TRBV6-6; TRBD2 agrees at 7 bases. The sequence came from a human donor with non-small cell lung cancer whose response to radiotherapy plus ipilimumab could not be evaluated. Some clones in this sample may be carry-over from other donors' samples. The sequences come from peripheral blood, collected from a patient treated with radiotherapy plus ipilimumab. The CDR3 bases are TGTGCCAGCAGTTACTCGAGACTAGCAGTCCAAGAGACCCAGTACTTC. Protein sequence: CASSYSRLAVQETQYF.